This passage covers 21 T cell receptor beta chains from one sample sequenced in a study of blood T cell repertoires in COVID-19. This table comes from immunoSEQ multiplex PCR, and its TCRdb copy is limited to in-frame clones, with some not included. The profile shows 300,000 to 400,000 clones, around nine tenths of them singletons. The sequenced sample consisted of PBMCs or T cells enriched from blood (not recorded which). The receptors stem from a man between 60 and 75 years old who had recovered from COVID-19.

The rearrangement joins TRBV18 to TRBJ2-1, with TRBD2 matching 14 bases. J gave up 4 bases and V 2 bases, and 1 base lay outside the gene matches. CDR1 and CDR2 (germline): KGHSH, LQKENI. This CDR3 has 16 amino acids. CDR3 coding DNA: TGTGCCAGCTCACCAAGGACTAGCGGGAGGTACAATGAGCAGTTCTTC. Translation gives CASSPRTSGRYNEQFF.

The chain combines TRBV5-1 with TRBJ1-6, with D perhaps TRBD1 (5 bases). Germline V gene sequence: CDR1 SGHRS, CDR2 YFSETQ. V was pared by 2 bases and J by 0 bases, with 12 bases between. This CDR3 contains 17 residues. This CDR3 is CASSFGGTSSYNSPLHF. The CDR3 DNA is TGCGCCAGCAGCTTCGGAGGGACCAGCTCCTATAATTCACCCCTCCACTTT.

This clone showed up just once. The chain recombines TRBV2 with TRBJ1-4, with D perhaps matching TRBD1 (5 bases). Germline CDR1 SNHLY, CDR2 FYNNEI. The CDR3 runs 13 residues. Trimming took 3 bases from V and 7 from J, leaving 9 bases between them. The CDR3 loop reads CASSDRVGEKLFF. The CDR3 nucleotides read TGTGCCAGCAGTGACAGGGTGGGTGAAAAACTGTTTTTT.

V usage is TRBV9 and J usage is TRBJ2-3; 7 bases fit TRBD1. The CDR3 runs to 18 residues. From germline, CDR1 is SGDLS and CDR2 YYNGEE. The ends lost 4 bases at V and 0 bases at J; junction bases unmatched: 14. Written as DNA, the CDR3 is TGTGCCAGCAGCCCCAGGGGGAAGGGGGCCCTAAGCACAGATACGCAGTATTTT. It specifies CASSPRGKGALSTDTQYF. Supplemented by reference TRBV9 and TRBJ2-3, the full variable domain reads DSGVTQTPKHLITATGQRVTLRCSPRSGDLSVYWYQQSLDQGLQFLIQYYNGEERAKGNILERFSAQQFPDLHSELNLSSLELGDSALYFCASSPRGKGALSTDTQYFGPGTRLTVL.

The V gene is TRBV5-8, the J gene TRBJ2-5; 11 nucleotides agree with TRBD2. Per germline, CDR1 SGHTS and CDR2 YDEGEE. This CDR3 is 18 amino acids long. J lost 4 bases, V lost 3 bases, and 14 bases had no gene match. In DNA, the CDR3 is TGTGCCAGCAGCTACGGGACTAGCGGCCCCCGCGCCCGAGAGACCCAGTACTTC. Translation gives CASSYGTSGPRARETQYF. Supplemented by reference TRBV5-8 and TRBJ2-5, the full variable domain reads EAGVTQSPTHLIKTRGQQATLRCSPISGHTSVYWYQQALGLGLQFLLWYDEGEERNRGNFPPRFSGRQFPNYSSELNVNALELEDSALYLCASSYGTSGPRARETQYFGPGTRLLVL.

The V and J genes are TRBV5-4 and TRBJ2-7; 14 positions agree with TRBD2. V shed 4 bases and J 7 bases; nucleotides not matched to a gene: 7. CDR1 is SGHNT and CDR2 is YYREEE in the germline V gene (reference sequence). This CDR3 contains 15 residues. The CDR3 sequence is CASSVTSGGVKEQYF. The CDR3 DNA follows: TGTGCCAGCAGCGTGACTAGCGGGGGGGTAAAGGAGCAGTACTTC. Full variable domain (rest looked up from reference TRBV5-4 and TRBJ2-7): ETGVTQSPTHLIKTRGQQVTLRCSSQSGHNTVSWYQQALGQGPQFIFQYYREEENGRGNFPPRFSGLQFPNYSSELNVNALELDDSALYLCASSVTSGGVKEQYFGPGTRLTVT.

In this sample, this clone turned up once. The chain recombines TRBV25-1 with TRBJ2-1; TRBD1 is a possible D gene (7 bases). The CDR3 length is 16 residues. Germline values: CDR1 MGHDK, CDR2 SYGVNS. V shed 6 bases and J shed 3 bases, with 18 bases lying between them. CDR3 sequence: CASSPSQGGYYNEQFF. The CDR3 coding sequence is TGTGCCAGCAGCCCCAGTCAGGGGGGCTACTACAATGAGCAGTTCTTC.

The DNA for the CDR3 is TGTGCCAGCAGAACGACACGGTCCCAAGAGACCCAGTACTTC. This sequence encodes CASRTTRSQETQYF. The chain carries TRBV2 and TRBJ2-5, with no clear D. Trimming took 6 bases from V and 1 from J, leaving 12 bases between them. The V gene's germline CDR1 is SNHLY and CDR2 FYNNEI. This CDR3 spans 14 amino acids.

This rearrangement joins TRBV6-5 to TRBJ1-5, with 10 bases lining up with TRBD1. This CDR3 is 15 amino acids long. From germline, CDR1 is MNHEY and CDR2 SVGAGI. V shed 6 bases and J 2 bases; nucleotides not matched to a gene: 4. CDR3 DNA sequence: TGTGCCAGCAGGCTCGGACAGGGGGGCAATCAGCCCCAGCATTTT. This encodes CASRLGQGGNQPQHF.

The gene calls are TRBV5-6 and TRBJ1-1; D gene unclear. CDR1 SGHDT and CDR2 YYEEEE come from the germline V gene. The V gene lost 4 bases and the J gene lost 1 base, with 14 bases spanning the gap. The CDR3 consists of 15 residues. The CDR3, as DNA: TGTGCCAGCAGCCCTAGGGCGGGGAGGAACACTGAAGCTTTCTTT. This codes for CASSPRAGRNTEAFF. Using reference TRBV5-6 and TRBJ1-1 for the parts outside the CDR3, the full variable domain is DAGVTQSPTHLIKTRGQQVTLRCSPKSGHDTVSWYQQALGQGPQFIFQYYEEEERQRGNFPDRFSGHQFPNYSSELNVNALLLGDSALYLCASSPRAGRNTEAFFGQGTRLTVV.

The rearrangement uses TRBV18 and TRBJ1-1, with TRBD1 identical over 10 bases. Trimming took 3 bases from V and 5 from J; bases not matched to a gene: 9. This CDR3 region has 16 residues. CDR1 is KGHSH, CDR2 LQKENI, per germline. The DNA for the CDR3 is TGTGCCAGCTCACCGGCCGGGACAGGGGTTGGAACTGAAGCTTTCTTT. This gives the protein CASSPAGTGVGTEAFF.

The rearrangement joins TRBV25-1 to TRBJ1-1; D might be TRBD1 (5 bases). The CDR3 loop spans 15 amino acids. Trimming stripped 2 bases from V and 0 bases from J, with 10 bases between. Germline V CDR1 and CDR2: MGHDK, SYGVNS. For the CDR3, the DNA is TGTGCCAGCAGTGAAGCGGGGGAGGTGAACACTGAAGCTTTCTTT. Encoded protein: CASSEAGEVNTEAFF.

The chain couples TRBV19 to TRBJ1-1; 7 bases are shared with TRBD1. The V and J ends lost 4 bases and 3 bases, in that order; junction bases with no gene match: 8. CDR1 LNHDA and CDR2 SQIVND come from the germline V gene (reference sequence). The CDR3 is made up of 15 amino acids. CDR3 nucleotide sequence: TGTGCCAGTAGTACACAGGGGCTATCGTACACTGAAGCTTTCTTT. This codes for CASSTQGLSYTEAFF. Supplemented by reference TRBV19 and TRBJ1-1, the full variable domain reads DGGITQSPKYLFRKEGQNVTLSCEQNLNHDAMYWYRQDPGQGLRLIYYSQIVNDFQKGDIAEGYSVSREKKESFPLTVTSAQKNPTAFYLCASSTQGLSYTEAFFGQGTRLTVV.

This clone was observed a single time. The chain has TRBV2 and TRBJ2-3, with D tentatively TRBD2 (5 bases). The length of the CDR3 is 17 residues. The V gene's germline CDR1 is SNHLY and CDR2 FYNNEI. V was shortened by 5 bases and J by 0 bases, with 18 bases between the two germline ends. CDR3 loop: CASSFERYGVSTDTQYF. CDR3 nucleotide sequence: TGTGCCAGCAGTTTTGAGCGGTACGGGGTTAGCACAGATACGCAGTATTTT.

The chain is built from TRBV27 and TRBJ1-2, with 7 positions matching TRBD1. The CDR3 spans 15 residues. Germline assignment: CDR1 MNHEY and CDR2 SMNVEV (reference sequence). V was pared by 5 bases and J by 8 bases, with 14 bases of the junction left unmatched. CDR3 nucleotides: TGTGCCAGCAGTCCTAAGGGGACAGCCTTACGGGGCTACACCTTC. Encoded protein: CASSPKGTALRGYTF.

A single count supports this clone. V is TRBV18 and J is TRBJ1-1; 8 positions match TRBD1. This CDR3 comprises 12 residues. The germline CDR1 and CDR2 sequences are KGHSH and LQKENI. V shed 2 bases and J 10 bases; nucleotides not matched to a gene: 3. In DNA, the CDR3 is TGTGCCAGCTCACCAAGACAGGGGATAGCTTTCTTT. It translates to CASSPRQGIAFF.

The genes are TRBV9 and TRBJ1-3; D is ambiguous. Per the germline V gene, CDR1 is SGDLS and CDR2 is YYNGEE. V shed 0 bases and J shed 0 bases, with 10 bases lying between them. There are 16 residues in the CDR3. CDR3 residues: CASSVEHTNSGNTIYF. CDR3 bases: TGTGCCAGCAGCGTAGAACACACCAACTCTGGAAACACCATATATTTT.

This chain uses TRBV23-1 with TRBJ2-1; D perhaps matches TRBD2 (6 bases). TRBV23-1 is known as an ORF, though its function is uncertain. The CDR3 length is 18 residues. V dropped 8 bases and J dropped 10 bases, with 33 bases sitting between them. The CDR3 nucleotides are TGCGCCAGCTCGTCGACTAGTGAGGGTACTGGGGTGAATTGGGAGCAGTTCTTC. It yields the protein CASSSTSEGTGVNWEQFF.

The chain combines TRBV6-5 with TRBJ2-7, with 10 bases identical to TRBD2. V was clipped by 2 bases and J by 6 bases; unmatched bases: 10. Germline CDR1 reads MNHEY; CDR2 reads SVGAGI. This CDR3 has 16 amino acids. CDR3 residues: CASSYGSSGSLAEQYF. Written as DNA, the CDR3 is TGTGCCAGCAGTTACGGATCTAGCGGGAGTTTAGCCGAGCAGTACTTC.

Here the CDR3 reads CSVAPGPSGAWSEQYF. In nucleotides, the CDR3 is TGCAGCGTTGCCCCCGGGCCTAGCGGGGCTTGGAGCGAGCAGTACTTC. V is TRBV29-1 and J is TRBJ2-7; the match to TRBD2 covers 9 bases. The germline gives CDR1 SQVTM, CDR2 ANQGSEA. V was pared by 4 bases and J by 6 bases, with 16 bases of the junction left unmatched. CDR3 size: 16 residues.

The CDR3 DNA is TGTGCCAGCAGTTACGGTCGGGGGGCAGGGCAGCCCCAGCATTTT. Residues: CASSYGRGAGQPQHF. The chain carries TRBV6-5 and TRBJ1-5; possibly TRBD1 for D (6 bases). V gave up 2 bases and J gave up 7 bases, with 15 bases separating them. The CDR3 is 15 residues long. Germline assignment: CDR1 MNHEY and CDR2 SVGAGI.